This T cell receptor beta chain was found in a study of neurological immune-mediated disorders. This clonotype was recorded at least ten times. Trimming took off 2 bases at V and 6 bases at J, with 16 bases between the two ends. CDR1 is SGHRS and CDR2 is YFSETQ in the germline V gene. This CDR3 is built from 15 residues. As for the cDNA, it was generated by 5'RACE with 10-nucleotide random UMIs. TCRdb passed the 5' RACE reads through MiXCR, listing each CDR3 protein once. Among some 25,000 distinct CDR3 sequences listed, over 6.5% were seen once. Unsorted libraries came from 2 million PBMCs stored at -80 °C.

Sequencing was performed on PBMCs. V is TRBV5-1 and J is TRBJ2-3, with D possibly TRBD2 on 6 matching bases. This clonotype originated in a woman in her 40s in good health. The CDR3 sequence is CASSLTGVQRDTQYF. The CDR3 DNA reads as TGCGCCAGCAGCTTAACGGGGGTGCAGCGTGATACGCAGTATTTT.